The 28 T cell receptor beta chains given below trace back to one sample, sequenced in a study of blood T cells in healthy people across ages. Using a J-beta primer mix together with a sample-barcoded 5' primer, a second PCR was run for roughly 6 to 11 cycles. One entry per CDR3 protein results from TCRdb running MiXCR on the 5' RACE reads. The sample records 600,000 to 800,000 distinct CDR3 sequences, 45% to 60% being singletons. Sequenced sample: blood. These receptors were obtained from a woman of 80 years or more in good health.

The chain couples TRBV30 to TRBJ2-7; TRBD2 agrees at 8 bases. The trim removed 0 bases at V and 3 bases at J, leaving 4 bases unmatched. Germline CDR1 is GTSNPN and CDR2 is SVGIG (reference sequence). The CDR3 is made up of 14 amino acids. The DNA of the CDR3 is TGTGCCTGGAGTGTGGCTAGCGGGTTCTACGAGCAGTACTTC. Its translation: CAWSVASGFYEQYF.

With regard to this clonotype: One end of the junction varies from germline; a read error may be responsible. This sequence joins TRBV6-5 and TRBJ1-1; TRBD1 is a possible D gene (6 bases). CDR3 length: 17 residues. Germline V gene lookup returns CDR1 MNHEY and CDR2 SVGAGI. The CDR3: CAISYLTTGSWDTEAFF. The DNA of the CDR3 is TGTGCCATCAGTTACCTTACTACAGGGAGCTGGGACACTGAAGCTTTCTTT.

About this clonotype itself: A much larger clone differs by one base, so this may be a read error. V and J are TRBV9 and TRBJ1-2; 8 nucleotides align to TRBD1. The germline V gene encodes CDR1 SGDLS and CDR2 YYNGEE. The CDR3 contains 13 residues. The CDR3 DNA sequence: TGTGCCGGCAGCGCGTTGGACAGGGATGGCTACACCTTC. Protein sequence: CAGSALDRDGYTF.

The sample holds one count of this clonotype. Written as DNA, the CDR3 is TGTGCCAGCAGCCGTCTAGGACCAAATCAGCCCCAGCATTTT. It encodes CASSRLGPNQPQHF. The rearrangement uses TRBV7-9 and TRBJ1-5; D gene unclear. Looked up from germline, CDR1 is SEHNR and CDR2 is FQNEAQ (reference sequence). This CDR3 is built from 14 residues. V was cut by 5 bases and J by 4 bases, with 12 bases left in between.

This clonotype has more than one count but fewer than ten. The gene calls are TRBV28 and TRBJ2-2; 7 nucleotides agree with TRBD1. CDR1 and CDR2 from the germline V gene are MDHEN and SYDVKM. With V trimmed by 3 bases and J by 5 bases, 15 bases remained unmatched. This CDR3 comprises 18 residues. The CDR3 here is CASSFERGGTIGTGELFF. The DNA for the CDR3 is TGTGCCAGCAGTTTTGAAAGAGGGGGCACCATCGGTACCGGGGAGCTGTTTTTT.

This clonotype has only a few counts. The chain employs TRBV29-1 and TRBJ2-7, with a possible D match to TRBD1 (6 bases). Germline V gene lookup returns CDR1 SQVTM and CDR2 ANQGSEA. V was trimmed by 4 bases and J by 1 base, leaving 17 bases between them. The CDR3 length is 15 residues. This CDR3 reads CSVVPKQGPSYEQYF. CDR3 sequence (DNA): TGCAGCGTTGTCCCCAAACAGGGCCCATCCTACGAGCAGTACTTC.

Comments on this clonotype: Relative to the germline gene, one junction end is altered; a read error may explain this. The gene calls are TRBV4-1 and TRBJ2-7; 9 nucleotides line up with TRBD1. There are 16 residues in the CDR3. The germline V gene has CDR1 MGHRA and CDR2 YSYEKL. The CDR3 bases are TGCGCCAGCAACCAAGACGGGACAGGGCTCTCCGACGAGCAGTACTTC. It encodes CASNQDGTGLSDEQYF.

This clonotype was detected only once. Possible read error: a much larger clone is one base away. The genes are TRBV20-1 and TRBJ2-3; TRBD2 agrees at 7 bases. The CDR3 length is 13 residues. The V and J ends lost 6 bases and 11 bases, in that order; junction bases with no gene match: 14. Germline V gene sequence: CDR1 DFQATT, CDR2 SNEGSKA (reference sequence). The CDR3 spells CSAAGAPAGMQYF. CDR3 sequence (DNA): TGCAGTGCCGCGGGAGCGCCGGCGGGTATGCAGTATTTT.

The sample holds a few counts of this clonotype. The gene calls are TRBV12-3 or TRBV12-4 and TRBJ1-5, with 8 positions matching TRBD1. Trimming took 4 bases from V and 2 from J; bases not matched to a gene: 1. The CDR3 is 14 residues long. This CDR3 reads CASSSTGGNQPQHF. The CDR3 bases are TGTGCCAGCAGTTCGACAGGGGGCAATCAGCCCCAGCATTTT.

This chain links TRBV7-3 with TRBJ2-1; D gene uncertain. The CDR3 length is 15 residues. Trimming took off 2 bases at V and 8 bases at J, with 16 bases between the two ends. From germline, CDR1 is SGHTA and CDR2 FQGTGA. CDR3 bases: TGTGCCAGCAGCTTAGAGGTAGGGTCGAGCTATGAGCAGTTCTTC. It specifies CASSLEVGSSYEQFF.

V usage is TRBV20-1 and J usage is TRBJ2-5, with D perhaps TRBD1 (6 bases). V lost 3 bases and J 11 bases, leaving 22 bases between the germline ends. There are 14 residues in the CDR3. The germline gives CDR1 DFQATT, CDR2 SNEGSKA (reference sequence). CDR3 residues: CSASTTGYYNEQYF. For the CDR3, the DNA is TGCAGTGCTAGCACGACAGGCTACTACAATGAGCAGTACTTC.

V is TRBV7-2 and J is TRBJ2-4; D is possibly TRBD2 (5 bases). Per germline, CDR1 SGHTA and CDR2 FQGNSA. Trimming stripped 3 bases from V and 10 bases from J, with 13 bases between. This CDR3 has 13 residues. CDR3 sequence reads: CASSFPSERIQYF. The DNA of the CDR3 is TGTGCCAGCAGCTTCCCTTCCGAGCGGATTCAGTACTTC.

This clonotype was detected only a few times. The CDR3 sequence is CASNTHGPDPEQYF. The CDR3 DNA reads TGTGCCAGCAATACCCATGGCCCAGACCCAGAGCAGTACTTC. The chain employs TRBV27 and TRBJ2-5; D unclear. Germline values: CDR1 MNHEY, CDR2 SMNVEV (reference sequence). This CDR3 is built from 14 residues. The V gene lost 7 bases and the J gene lost 11 bases, with 23 bases spanning the gap.

The chain is built from TRBV27 and TRBJ1-4, with TRBD1 as a possible D gene (6 bases). V lost 4 bases and J 4 bases, leaving 10 bases between the germline ends. This CDR3 has 14 amino acids. Germline V lookup: CDR1 MNHEY, CDR2 SMNVEV (reference sequence). CDR3 region: CASSSAGDNEKLFF. CDR3 sequence (DNA): TGTGCCAGCAGTTCGGCAGGGGATAATGAAAAACTGTTTTTT.

This chain joins TRBV29-1 and TRBJ1-1; a weak D match, TRBD1 (5 bases). Germline V gene lookup returns CDR1 SQVTM and CDR2 ANQGSEA. The CDR3 sequence is 13 residues long. V lost 7 bases and J 3 bases, leaving 15 bases between the germline ends. The DNA for the CDR3 is TGCAGCGGCCGGGACGGCAGTTACACTGAAGCTTTCTTT. It is translated as CSGRDGSYTEAFF.

The chain uses TRBV16 and TRBJ1-4; TRBD1 matches at 7 bases. CDR3 size: 18 residues. V was clipped by 0 bases and J by 0 bases; unmatched bases: 7. CDR1 is KGHSY and CDR2 is FQNENV in the germline V gene. CDR3 DNA: TGTGCCAGCAGCCAATCGAGACAGGGACGAACAACTAATGAAAAACTGTTTTTT. As protein: CASSQSRQGRTTNEKLFF.

The chain is built from TRBV10-3 and TRBJ2-6; D gene ambiguous. This CDR3 spans 16 amino acids. V gave up 0 bases and J gave up 2 bases, with 8 bases separating them. Germline CDR1 and CDR2: ENHRY and SYGVKD. The CDR3 nucleotides read TGTGCCATCAGTGAGTCCGACGGCCCTGGGGCCAACGTCCTGACTTTC. Protein sequence: CAISESDGPGANVLTF.

The chain joins TRBV2 to TRBJ2-1; no firm D call. This CDR3 spans 11 amino acids. Deletions cut 7 bases from V and 8 bases from J, with 9 bases between. The germline V gene has CDR1 SNHLY and CDR2 FYNNEI. The CDR3 reads CASTKIDEQFF. CDR3 in DNA: TGTGCCAGCACGAAGATAGATGAGCAGTTCTTC.

This rearrangement joins TRBV20-1 to TRBJ2-1; 8 nucleotides line up with TRBD1. Germline CDR1 is DFQATT and CDR2 is SNEGSKA (reference sequence). The CDR3 is made up of 13 amino acids. CDR3 loop: CSSPGQGGNEQFF. In DNA, the CDR3 is TGCAGCTCTCCCGGACAGGGTGGGAATGAGCAGTTCTTC.

V is TRBV5-1 and J is TRBJ1-5; a weak D match, TRBD1 (5 bases). Per the germline V gene, CDR1 is SGHRS and CDR2 is YFSETQ. Trimming pared 4 bases from V and 7 bases from J, leaving 18 bases between. This CDR3 has 15 residues. The CDR3 spells CASSPEGTEEQPQHF. In DNA, the CDR3 is TGCGCCAGCAGCCCGGAGGGGACGGAAGAGCAGCCCCAGCATTTT.

On this clonotype itself: A junction boundary mismatches the germline segment, possibly from a read error. The chain links TRBV18 to TRBJ1-1; D remains ambiguous. CDR1 and CDR2 (germline): KGHSH, LQKENI. This CDR3 contains 13 residues. The CDR3 protein is CAGSPSMNTEAFF. The CDR3 coding sequence is TGTGCCGGCTCACCCTCCATGAACACTGAAGCTTTCTTT. Filled out from reference TRBV18 and TRBJ1-1, the complete variable domain reads NAGVMQNPRHLVRRRGQEARLRCSPMKGHSHVYWYRQLPEEGLKFMVYLQKENIIDESGMPKERFSAEFPKEGPSILRIQQVVRGDSAAYFCAGSPSMNTEAFFGQGTRLTVV.

About this clonotype: Being one base from a much bigger clone, this may be a read error. This sequence joins TRBV5-1 and TRBJ2-7; 7 bases line up with TRBD2. The CDR3 runs to 15 residues. CDR1 and CDR2 (germline): SGHRS, YFSETQ. V was pared by 0 bases and J by 7 bases, with 10 bases of the junction left unmatched. The CDR3 sequence: CASSLVGEGRDEQYF. The CDR3 bases are TGCGCCAGCAGCTTGGTGGGGGAGGGCCGAGATGAGCAGTACTTC.

The CDR3 loop reads CASNRTPRSPDTQYF. As DNA, the CDR3 is TGTGCCAGCAACCGGACCCCGAGGAGTCCAGATACGCAGTATTTT. This chain uses TRBV12-3 or TRBV12-4 with TRBJ2-3, with D uncertain. The CDR3 length is 15 residues. V was clipped by 7 bases and J by 4 bases, with 18 bases between them.

This clonotype was seen ten or more times. V usage is TRBV9 and J usage is TRBJ2-3; 12 bases align to TRBD2. The ends lost 0 bases at V and 5 bases at J; junction bases unmatched: 7. This CDR3 is 17 amino acids long. Germline CDR1 reads SGDLS; CDR2 reads YYNGEE. CDR3 bases: TGTGCCAGCAGCGTAGGCTCTAGCGGGGGGGCAGTAGATACGCAGTATTTT. Amino acid sequence: CASSVGSSGGAVDTQYF.

This clonotype has more than one count but fewer than ten. The chain combines TRBV28 with TRBJ2-7; no clear D. Germline lookup yields CDR1 MDHEN and CDR2 SYDVKM. Trimming removed 5 bases from V and 6 bases from J, with 8 bases in between. CDR3 length equals 11 residues. The CDR3: CASSPSREQYF. The CDR3 region has the DNA TGTGCCAGCAGTCCCAGCCGCGAGCAGTACTTC.

This clonotype was detected ten times or more. The V and J genes are TRBV12-3 or TRBV12-4 and TRBJ1-5; maybe TRBD1 (6 bases). The V end was cut by 6 bases, the J end by 1 base, with 16 bases between. The CDR3 loop spans 16 amino acids. The CDR3 reads CASSRGQGTSNQPQHF. The CDR3 DNA reads as TGTGCCAGCAGCCGCGGTCAGGGGACGAGCAATCAGCCCCAGCATTTT.

This chain connects TRBV4-1 to TRBJ2-3, with a tentative D call TRBD2 (6 bases). The CDR3 is 16 residues long. V shed 5 bases and J shed 3 bases, with 18 bases lying between them. Looked up from germline, CDR1 is MGHRA and CDR2 is YSYEKL. CDR3 in amino acids: CASSRPGLKATDTQYF. DNA of the CDR3: TGCGCCAGCAGCAGACCGGGACTCAAGGCGACAGATACGCAGTATTTT.

J is TRBJ2-2 and V is TRBV5-1, with TRBD2 matching over 7 bases. The junction had 3 bases not matched to a gene; V was cut back by 0 bases and J by 4 bases. The CDR3 runs to 15 residues. Germline CDR1 SGHRS, CDR2 YFSETQ. The CDR3 region is CASSLAASGTGELFF. CDR3 coding DNA: TGCGCCAGCAGCTTGGCGGCTAGCGGCACCGGGGAGCTGTTTTTT.